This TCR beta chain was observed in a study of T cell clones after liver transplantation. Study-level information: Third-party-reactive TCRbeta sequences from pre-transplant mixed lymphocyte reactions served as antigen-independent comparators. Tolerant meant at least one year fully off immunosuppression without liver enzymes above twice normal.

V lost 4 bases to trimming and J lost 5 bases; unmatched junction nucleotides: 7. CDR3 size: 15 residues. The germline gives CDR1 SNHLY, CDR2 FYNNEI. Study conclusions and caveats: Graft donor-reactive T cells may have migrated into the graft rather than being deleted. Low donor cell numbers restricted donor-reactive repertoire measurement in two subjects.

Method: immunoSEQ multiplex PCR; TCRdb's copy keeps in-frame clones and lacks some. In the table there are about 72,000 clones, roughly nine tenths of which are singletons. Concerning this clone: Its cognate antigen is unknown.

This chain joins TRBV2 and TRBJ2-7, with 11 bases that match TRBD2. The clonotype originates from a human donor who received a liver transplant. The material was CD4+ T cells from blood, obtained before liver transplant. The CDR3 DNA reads TGTGCCAGCAGTGCCCCCGCACTAGCGGGAGACGAGCAGTACTTC. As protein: CASSAPALAGDEQYF.